A selection of T cell receptor beta chains follows, all from one sample in a study of T cell responses to AZD1222 COVID-19 vaccine. Sequencing was performed with immunoSEQ multiplex PCR; in TCRdb, only in-frame clones are kept and a portion is missing. The table records more than 85,000 clones, about four fifths of them present only once. The sample was peripheral blood, taken on day 0 of AZD1222 vaccination. All receptors derive from an adult in good health. CDR3s include the opening cysteine and the closing phenylalanine or tryptophan. D genes are given only for firm matches. Clone size appears in some rows only: once, few, many, or a class for an expanded clone.

d_call clone_size j_call cdr3_length v_call cdr3_aa cdr3_nt
TRBD2 once TRBJ2-1 15 TRBV6-4 CASSDRLAAYNEQFF TGTGCCAGCAGTGACAGGCTAGCGGCCTACAATGAGCAGTTCTTC
NA NA TRBJ1-1 15 TRBV4-3 CASSQTSTGNTEAFF TGCGCCAGCAGCCAAACTTCGACGGGGAACACTGAAGCTTTCTTT
NA NA TRBJ2-1 12 TRBV9 CASSVGLNEQFF TGTGCCAGCAGCGTAGGTTTGAATGAGCAGTTCTTC
NA NA TRBJ1-5 15 TRBV6-2/TRBV6-3 CASSTGHEGNQPQHF TGTGCCAGCAGTACCGGACATGAGGGCAATCAGCCCCAGCATTTT
TRBD1 NA TRBJ1-4 16 TRBV18 CASSRRIRDRGQELFF TGTGCCAGCTCACGGAGGATCCGGGACAGGGGGCAAGAACTGTTTTTT
NA NA TRBJ1-2 15 TRBV28 CASSFTDRTNYGYTF TGTGCCAGCAGTTTTACGGACAGAACTAACTATGGCTACACCTTC
TRBD2 NA TRBJ2-7 17 TRBV12-5 CASPRGRRGGSPYEQYF TGTGCTAGCCCCCGTGGCCGGAGGGGCGGGAGCCCTTACGAGCAGTACTTC
NA NA TRBJ1-6 16 TRBV15 CATSRALTFGNSPLHF TGTGCCACCAGCAGAGCGTTAACCTTTGGGAATTCACCCCTCCACTTT
TRBD1 NA TRBJ1-1 13 TRBV28 CASSADRATEAFF TGTGCCAGCAGCGCAGACAGGGCCACTGAAGCTTTCTTT
TRBD2 few TRBJ2-1 14 TRBV29-1 CSVASGGYYNEQFF TGCAGCGTAGCTAGCGGGGGCTATTACAATGAGCAGTTCTTC
NA NA TRBJ1-1 13 TRBV19 CASSIPGETEAFF TGTGCCAGTAGTATCCCAGGGGAGACTGAAGCTTTCTTT
NA NA TRBJ2-7 13 TRBV7-8 CASSLAGSYEQYF TGTGCCAGCAGCTTAGCAGGTTCCTACGAGCAGTACTTC
NA NA TRBJ2-7 11 TRBV20-1 CSGERTYEQYF TGCAGTGGGGAGCGGACCTACGAGCAGTACTTC
NA NA TRBJ2-5 14 TRBV18 CASSPYSGRETQYF TGTGCCAGCTCACCGTATAGCGGTCGGGAGACCCAGTACTTC
NA few TRBJ1-1 14 TRBV27 CASSFLGMNTEAFF TGTGCCAGCAGTTTTCTGGGCATGAACACTGAAGCTTTCTTT
NA NA TRBJ1-2 16 TRBV19 CASSILAGRRSYGYTF TGTGCCAGTAGTATATTAGCAGGGAGGCGGAGCTATGGCTACACCTTC
NA NA TRBJ2-4 15 TRBV18 CASSPETVAKNIQYF TGTGCCAGCTCACCAGAGACAGTAGCCAAAAACATTCAGTACTTC
NA NA TRBJ1-1 14 TRBV7-2 CASSSTAGGTEAFF TGTGCCAGCAGCTCCACCGCGGGGGGGACTGAAGCTTTCTTT
NA NA TRBJ2-7 13 TRBV6-5 CACPGPLSYEQYF TGTGCCTGCCCGGGACCTCTCTCCTACGAGCAGTACTTC
NA NA TRBJ1-2 15 TRBV6-5 CASSYAPQGPYGYTF TGTGCCAGCAGTTACGCCCCGCAGGGGCCCTATGGCTACACCTTC
NA NA TRBJ1-1 14 TRBV5-5 CASSLVVGSTEAFF TGTGCCAGCAGCTTGGTGGTCGGGAGCACTGAAGCTTTCTTT
TRBD1 NA TRBJ1-5 16 TRBV5-5 CASSHTPGQINQPQHF TGTGCCAGCAGCCATACCCCGGGACAGATCAATCAGCCCCAGCATTTT
NA NA TRBJ1-1 13 TRBV6-2/TRBV6-3 CASSPLGVTEAFF TGTGCCAGCAGTCCCCTGGGGGTCACTGAAGCTTTCTTT
NA NA TRBJ1-6 13 TRBV28 CASSPSQVSPLHF TGTGCCAGCAGCCCCTCACAAGTTTCACCCCTCCACTTT
NA once TRBJ2-4 15 TRBV28 CASSLRGGGENIQYF TGTGCCAGCAGTTTAAGAGGGGGCGGGGAAAACATTCAGTACTTC
TRBD1 NA TRBJ2-3 13 TRBV5-1 CASRGTGADTQYF TGCGCCAGCAGAGGGACAGGGGCAGATACGCAGTATTTT
NA NA TRBJ2-1 14 TRBV11-3 CASSLDGWYNEQFF TGTGCCAGCAGCTTAGACGGGTGGTACAATGAGCAGTTCTTC
TRBD2 NA TRBJ2-3 18 TRBV10-1 CATNTDLLAGGLTDTQYF TGCGCCACCAATACGGACCTACTAGCGGGAGGGTTGACAGATACGCAGTATTTT
NA NA TRBJ2-1 15 TRBV9 CASSPGTIPNNEQFF TGTGCCAGCAGCCCCGGGACAATACCCAACAATGAGCAGTTCTTC
NA NA TRBJ2-7 13 TRBV7-8 CASSLAGVNEQYF TGTGCCAGCAGCTTAGCAGGGGTAAACGAGCAGTACTTC
NA once TRBJ2-7 14 TRBV7-2 CASSSGRVSYEQYF TGTGCCAGCAGCTCCGGGCGCGTCTCCTACGAGCAGTACTTC
NA NA TRBJ2-1 12 TRBV28 CASSLIRREQFF TGTGCCAGCAGTTTAATCCGCCGTGAGCAGTTCTTC
NA NA TRBJ2-1 15 TRBV13 CASSPEVASQSEQFF TGTGCCAGCAGCCCCGAAGTAGCCAGTCAGAGTGAGCAGTTCTTC
TRBD1 NA TRBJ1-2 16 TRBV28 CASSAPQGSAGYGYTF TGTGCCAGCAGTGCCCCACAGGGGTCCGCGGGGTATGGCTACACCTTC
NA NA TRBJ2-7 14 TRBV11-2 CASSLRQTYYEQYF TGTGCCAGCAGCTTGAGACAGACTTACTACGAGCAGTACTTC
NA NA TRBJ2-4 14 TRBV5-6 CASSSGLSKNIQYF TGTGCCAGCAGCTCCGGACTTTCCAAAAACATTCAGTACTTC
TRBD2 NA TRBJ2-1 15 TRBV7-2 CASSLTGGAGNEQFF TGTGCCAGCAGCTTAACCGGGGGGGCCGGCAATGAGCAGTTCTTC
TRBD1 NA TRBJ1-5 15 TRBV24-1 CATSDNRGPNQPQHF TGTGCCACCAGTGATAACAGGGGTCCCAATCAGCCCCAGCATTTT
NA once TRBJ1-4 14 TRBV5-4 CASSPLVGGEKLFF TGTGCCAGCAGCCCGTTGGTCGGTGGCGAAAAACTGTTTTTT
NA few TRBJ1-2 13 TRBV20-1 CSASKGTGYGYTF TGCAGTGCTAGTAAGGGTACGGGGTATGGCTACACCTTC